The 23 T cell receptor beta chains in this list originate from one sample, sequenced in a study of control samples from healthy donors and cancer patients. Generated by immunoSEQ multiplex PCR, the TCRdb table keeps only in-frame clones and is missing some. The sample shows about 230,000 clones, over 75% of them seen only once. Specimen: PBMCs. Receptors originate from a woman aged 60-75 years with lung cancer.

This rearrangement joins TRBV7-8 to TRBJ1-5, with no clear D. The CDR3 runs 14 residues. Germline values: CDR1 SGHVS, CDR2 FQNEAQ. With 3 bases removed from V and 3 bases from J, the gap between germline ends came to 9 bases. The chain's CDR3 is CASSLSQTNQPQHF. The DNA of the CDR3 is TGTGCCAGCAGCTTGTCACAGACCAATCAGCCCCAGCATTTT.

A single count supports this clone. This chain joins TRBV19 and TRBJ2-1; TRBD2 agrees at 9 bases. Germline V gene data show CDR1 as LNHDA and CDR2 as SQIVND (reference sequence). CDR3 length: 15 residues. The trim removed 5 bases at V and 9 bases at J, leaving 11 bases unmatched. The CDR3 region has the DNA TGTGCCAGTAGTCCCCTGGCGGGAGGGCCGGGTGAGCAGTTCTTC. This codes for CASSPLAGGPGEQFF.

The chain combines TRBV9 with TRBJ2-7, with D possibly TRBD2 on 6 matching bases. Germline CDR1 reads SGDLS; CDR2 reads YYNGEE. The V and J ends lost 3 bases and 3 bases respectively, with 16 bases between them. This CDR3 has 15 residues. In DNA form, the CDR3 reads TGTGCCAGCAGCGCGACGGAGGGAATTGGCTACGAGCAGTACTTC. Translating gives CASSATEGIGYEQYF.

In its sample, this clone was seen once. The chain uses TRBV5-1 and TRBJ1-4; unclear D gene. Looked up from germline, CDR1 is SGHRS and CDR2 is YFSETQ. Trimming removed 1 base from V and 8 bases from J, with 15 bases in between. The CDR3 runs to 15 residues. The CDR3 protein is CASSLYPSGQEKLFF. DNA for the CDR3: TGCGCCAGCAGCTTGTACCCCTCGGGCCAAGAAAAACTGTTTTTT.

The gene calls are TRBV5-6 and TRBJ2-7; D remains ambiguous. The germline gives CDR1 SGHDT, CDR2 YYEEEE. CDR3 length: 11 amino acids. The V end was cut by 2 bases, the J end by 5 bases, with 5 bases between. The DNA for the CDR3 is TGTGCCAGCAGCTTCGCAGACGAGCAGTACTTC. As protein: CASSFADEQYF.

A remark on this clone: The DNA is left out, because the CDR3 cannot be placed on it with certainty; the CDR3 is given as TCRdb lists it. This chain's CDR3 is CASSPVGAGSRCTF. The chain links TRBV5-5 to TRBJ1-2. Looked up from germline, CDR1 is SGHKS and CDR2 is YYEKEE (reference sequence). The CDR3 spans 14 residues, counting both ends.

Points on this clone: A much larger clone lies one base from this, so it may be a read error. This same CDR3 is encoded by further DNA sequences in the sample. V gene TRBV3-1 (or the pseudogene TRBV3-2) combines with J gene TRBJ1-1; possibly TRBD1 for D (5 bases). Trimming removed 1 base from V and 1 base from J, with 7 bases in between. This CDR3 has 14 residues. Germline CDR1 and CDR2: LGHDT and YNNKEL (reference sequence). CDR3: CASSQGTGNTEAFF. In DNA form, the CDR3 reads TGTGCCAGCAGCCAAGGTACAGGGAACACTGAAGCTTTCTTT.

This clone came up once. The J gene is TRBJ2-4, the V gene TRBV6-6; D possibly uses TRBD1 or TRBD2 (5 bases each). CDR3 length: 14 residues. Germline V gives CDR1 MNHNY, CDR2 SVGAGI (reference sequence). Trimming removed 3 bases from V and 6 bases from J, with 12 bases in between. CDR3 in DNA: TGTGCCAGCAGTTATGGGGGTCCGGGAAACATTCAGTACTTC. Its protein product is CASSYGGPGNIQYF.

The CDR3 sequence is CSVTLAWGAGLATYNEQFF. In DNA form, the CDR3 reads TGCAGCGTGACCCTGGCCTGGGGGGCGGGACTAGCCACCTACAATGAGCAGTTCTTC. The V and J genes are TRBV29-1 and TRBJ2-1; 9 positions agree with TRBD2. Germline-derived CDR1 and CDR2 are SQVTM and ANQGSEA. The CDR3 has 19 residues. J lost 2 bases, V lost 6 bases, and 20 bases had no gene match.

The count of this clone is one. The rearrangement links TRBV15 to TRBJ2-1, with no clear D. Trimming took 0 bases from V and 8 from J, leaving 8 bases between them. The germline gives CDR1 LNHNV, CDR2 YYDKDF (reference sequence). The CDR3 spans 13 residues. This chain's CDR3 is CATSRDPSDEQFF. CDR3 nucleotide sequence: TGTGCCACCAGCAGAGATCCTTCTGATGAGCAGTTCTTC.

This rearrangement joins TRBV19 to TRBJ2-2, with D uncertain. Trimming took off 2 bases at V and 8 bases at J, with 6 bases between the two ends. This CDR3 region has 12 residues. The germline CDR1 and CDR2 sequences are LNHDA and SQIVND (reference sequence). CDR3 sequence reads: CASSIWPGELFF. In DNA form, the CDR3 reads TGTGCCAGTAGTATATGGCCAGGGGAGCTGTTTTTT.

The chain recombines TRBV19 with TRBJ2-4; D could derive from TRBD1 or TRBD2 (7 bases each). The CDR3 extends over 14 amino acids. CDR1 and CDR2 (germline): LNHDA, SQIVND (reference sequence). Deletions cut 4 bases from V and 10 bases from J, with 17 bases between. In DNA, the CDR3 is TGTGCCAGTAGTAGCACCCGACAGGGAGGGATTCAGTACTTC. Amino acid sequence: CASSSTRQGGIQYF.

This clone was seen a single time. The same CDR3 arises from other DNA sequences in this sample as well. The chain joins TRBV11-2 to TRBJ2-7; the D is unclear. The CDR3 extends over 12 amino acids. The germline V gene has CDR1 SGHAT and CDR2 FQNNGV. V was trimmed by 3 bases and J by 3 bases, leaving 6 bases between them. The CDR3 DNA reads TGTGCCAGCAGCTTTGGACGCTACGAGCAGTACTTC. Translated: CASSFGRYEQYF.

The chain has TRBV6-5 and TRBJ2-1; 10 nucleotides agree with TRBD2. This CDR3 has 15 residues. V lost 5 bases to trimming and J lost 5 bases; unmatched junction nucleotides: 6. The germline CDR1 and CDR2 sequences are MNHEY and SVGAGI. DNA of the CDR3: TGTGCCAGCAGTCAGCGGGAGGGCCCACACAATGAGCAGTTCTTC. Protein: CASSQREGPHNEQFF.

As regards this clone: The same CDR3 also results from other DNA sequences found in this sample. The gene calls are TRBV5-5 and TRBJ1-6; D perhaps matches TRBD1 (5 bases). Trimming removed 0 bases from V and 11 bases from J, with 18 bases in between. CDR3 length equals 16 residues. Germline loops: CDR1 SGHKS, CDR2 YYEKEE (reference sequence). The CDR3 DNA reads TGTGCCAGCAGCTTGGGTCGGGGGGGGACGTTACCACCCCTCCACTTT. Residues: CASSLGRGGTLPPLHF.

This chain joins TRBV19 and TRBJ1-4, with D perhaps matching TRBD1 (5 bases). There are 14 residues in the CDR3. Per germline, CDR1 LNHDA and CDR2 SQIVND (reference sequence). V was clipped by 5 bases and J by 8 bases, with 15 bases between them. This CDR3 reads CASSGTRSREKLFF. In DNA form, the CDR3 reads TGTGCCAGTAGTGGGACTCGAAGTAGGGAAAAACTGTTTTTT.

The chain uses TRBV5-4 and TRBJ2-7; 9 positions match TRBD2. Trimming removed 5 bases from V and 5 bases from J; junction bases left unmatched: 11. The CDR3 is 15 residues long. The germline V gene encodes CDR1 SGHNT and CDR2 YYREEE (reference sequence). In DNA form, the CDR3 reads TGTGCCAGCAGTAAAAATAGCGGGAGTTTTGACGAGCAGTACTTC. It translates to CASSKNSGSFDEQYF.

This chain links TRBV5-1 with TRBJ1-1, with TRBD1 matching over 7 bases. Germline assignment: CDR1 SGHRS and CDR2 YFSETQ. The V and J ends lost 0 bases and 0 bases, in that order; junction bases with no gene match: 8. This CDR3 contains 17 residues. CDR3 residues: CASSLGQGALMNTEAFF. For the CDR3, the DNA is TGCGCCAGCAGCTTGGGACAGGGAGCGCTTATGAACACTGAAGCTTTCTTT. The full variable domain, rest sourced from reference TRBV5-1 and TRBJ1-1, is KAGVTQTPRYLIKTRGQQVTLSCSPISGHRSVSWYQQTPGQGLQFLFEYFSETQRNKGNFPGRFSGRQFSNSRSEMNVSTLELGDSALYLCASSLGQGALMNTEAFFGQGTRLTVV.

In its sample, this clone was seen a few times. The J gene is TRBJ2-7, the V gene TRBV3-1 (or the pseudogene TRBV3-2); 10 nucleotides line up with TRBD2. With 4 bases clipped from V and 2 bases from J, the junction kept 2 bases outside the gene matches. Looked up from germline, CDR1 is LGHDT and CDR2 is YNNKEL (reference sequence). This CDR3 has 14 residues. Here the CDR3 DNA reads TGTGCCAGCAGCCCTAGCGGGGGAGCCTACGAGCAGTACTTC. It encodes CASSPSGGAYEQYF.

The V and J genes are TRBV28 and TRBJ2-1; 7 bases map to TRBD2. The CDR3 consists of 16 residues. V trimming: 7 bases; J trimming: 4 bases; junction bases outside the gene matches: 13. The germline V gene has CDR1 MDHEN and CDR2 SYDVKM. The CDR3 reads CASTVGSSGFYNEQFF. Written as DNA, the CDR3 is TGTGCCAGCACCGTCGGTAGTAGCGGGTTTTACAATGAGCAGTTCTTC.

This clone came up once. The V and J genes are TRBV29-1 and TRBJ1-2; D might be TRBD1 (6 bases). The V and J ends lost 4 bases and 4 bases respectively, with 22 bases between them. Germline CDR1 and CDR2: SQVTM and ANQGSEA. This CDR3 has 16 residues. CDR3 coding DNA: TGCAGCGTTGGAATGGACCCGACAGGATTCCTCTATGGCTACACCTTC. It is translated as CSVGMDPTGFLYGYTF.

V and J are TRBV2 and TRBJ2-7; the match to TRBD2 covers 7 bases. CDR3 length: 14 residues. Germline V gene lookup returns CDR1 SNHLY and CDR2 FYNNEI. Trimming removed 5 bases from V and 2 bases from J; junction bases left unmatched: 6. Here the CDR3 reads CASSFERGTYEQYF. Here the CDR3 DNA reads TGTGCCAGCAGTTTCGAGCGGGGCACCTACGAGCAGTACTTC.

This chain links TRBV19 with TRBJ2-1, with D perhaps matching TRBD2 (7 bases). The CDR3 is 16 residues long. Germline V CDR1 and CDR2: LNHDA, SQIVND (reference sequence). Trimming left V 5 bases short and J 2 bases short, with 16 bases between. The CDR3 region has the DNA TGTGCCAGTAGTCCGAGAGGGGGGGGTACCTACAATGAGCAGTTCTTC. It translates to CASSPRGGGTYNEQFF.